There are a few counts of the clone carrying this T cell receptor beta chain. The data belong to a study of Ad26.COV2.S vaccination and SARS-CoV-2 variants. CDR1 and CDR2 (germline): SNHLY, FYNNEI. V lost 4 bases, J lost 0 bases, and 19 bases lay in between. The CDR3 is made up of 17 amino acids. As for treatment: 19 received Ad26.COV2.S at low or high dose, single or two shots; several received placebo; per-sample allocation not given. Each sample was drawn 63 days after the first injection (of vaccine or placebo). Measured with immunoSEQ multiplex PCR; TCRdb has only the in-frame clones, and not every one. The data show about 220,000 clones, roughly 90% seen once.

The sequence was obtained from a person aged 18 to 59 who received the Ad26.COV2.S COVID-19 vaccine or a placebo. J is TRBJ2-7 and V is TRBV2; weak D call: TRBD2 (6 bases). The specimen was peripheral blood, collected in a trial of Ad26.COV2.S vaccine versus placebo. The CDR3: CASSADTLGGSSYEQYF. The CDR3 DNA follows: TGTGCCAGCAGTGCGGATACCCTCGGGGGAAGCTCCTACGAGCAGTACTTC.